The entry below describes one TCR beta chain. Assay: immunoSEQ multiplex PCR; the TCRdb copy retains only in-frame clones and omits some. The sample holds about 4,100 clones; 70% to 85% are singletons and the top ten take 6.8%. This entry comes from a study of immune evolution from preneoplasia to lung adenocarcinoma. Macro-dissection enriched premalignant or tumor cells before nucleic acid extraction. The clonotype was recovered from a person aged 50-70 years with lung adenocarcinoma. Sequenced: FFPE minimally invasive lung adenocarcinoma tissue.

The CDR3 DNA reads as TGTGCCAGCAGTCCAACCCCGGCGGGATATAATTCACCCCTCCACTTT. Translated, it gives CASSPTPAGYNSPLHF. The rearrangement links TRBV27 to TRBJ1-6; D is ambiguous. Germline V gene lookup returns CDR1 MNHEY and CDR2 SMNVEV (reference sequence). The CDR3 totals 16 residues. V shed 5 bases and J shed 4 bases, with 15 bases lying between them.